This T cell receptor (beta chain) originates from a study of blood T cell repertoires in COVID-19. About the study: Material from acute and convalescent COVID-19 was sourced from the United States, Italy and Spain. PBMCs, B-cell-depleted T cells, or T cells provided the cDNA or gDNA that made up the material.

Trimming removed 3 bases from V and 0 bases from J; junction bases left unmatched: 5. CDR3 length: 17 residues. Germline loops: CDR1 KGHDR, CDR2 SFDVKD. Per the original methods: Cell counts per sample came from amplifying reference gene primers. Data came from immunoSEQ multiplex PCR; TCRdb stores just in-frame clones and leaves some out. That table supplies the V and J calls and clone size; D and trimming were determined from the DNA. The sample lists just over 200,000 clones; 85% to 90% were seen once. V gene TRBV24-1 combines with J gene TRBJ2-2; 8 nucleotides align to TRBD1. This receptor was taken from a man older than 75 with acute or convalescent COVID-19. What was sequenced was peripheral blood. This CDR3 is CATSDPPGGPNTGELFF. The DNA for the CDR3 is TGTGCCACCAGTGATCCCCCAGGGGGCCCGAACACCGGGGAGCTGTTTTTT.